The 14 T cell receptor beta chains listed next were all sequenced from one sample in a study of T-cell memory formation after mild COVID-19 (dated by TCRdb to about 2021). Libraries were constructed by 5' RACE. Sequencing instrument: Illumina NovaSeq 6000. TCRdb took the public reads, trimmed them with fastp at Q25, ran MiXCR for clone calling and kept in-frame beta chains. Rows are unified per CDR3 protein, each entry keeping the most common DNA and genes. Recorded for this sample are about 440,000 distinct CDR3 sequences; around 18% of them occurred a single time. The leading ten clones occupy roughly 8.4% of the sample. Material: PBMCs or a T cell subset sorted from them (not recorded which). The receptor source for this set is an adult woman who had mild COVID-19 (a few samples of this study predate the infection). The sample titles of this study are shuffled in the database, so cell type and time point are left out; the donor was told from shared clones.

In this sample, this clonotype turned up a few times. The CDR3 DNA is TGCGCCAGCAGCACCCCTACAGGAAGTGAGCAGTTCTTC. It codes for CASSTPTGSEQFF. The chain couples TRBV5-1 to TRBJ2-1; possible D gene TRBD1, 5 bases. V shed 4 bases and J shed 9 bases, with 14 bases lying between them. Germline V gene lookup returns CDR1 SGHRS and CDR2 YFSETQ. The CDR3 is 13 residues long.

The chain has TRBV6-2 or TRBV6-3 and TRBJ2-1; TRBD1 might be the D (6 bases). The CDR3 is 13 amino acids. Germline V CDR1 and CDR2: MNHEY, SVGEGT. The V and J ends lost 3 bases and 7 bases respectively, with 10 bases between them. This CDR3 reads CASSYWQGNEQFF. The CDR3 DNA reads TGTGCCAGCAGTTATTGGCAGGGGAATGAGCAGTTCTTC.

This clonotype was seen more than once but under ten times. The CDR3 loop reads CASSFLQTSGSDEQFF. As DNA, the CDR3 is TGTGCCAGCAGCTTCCTTCAGACTAGCGGGAGTGATGAGCAGTTCTTC. J is TRBJ2-1 and V is TRBV7-9, with TRBD2 matching over 12 bases. The ends lost 3 bases at V and 8 bases at J; junction bases unmatched: 8. This CDR3 has 16 residues. Germline CDR1 is SEHNR and CDR2 is FQNEAQ (reference sequence).

This chain uses TRBV7-9 with TRBJ1-1; D not certain. CDR1 and CDR2 (germline): SEHNR, FQNEAQ (reference sequence). Trimming pared 4 bases from V and 1 base from J, leaving 7 bases between. The CDR3 spans 13 residues. CDR3 coding DNA: TGTGCCAGCAGCTCGACGGAGAACACTGAAGCTTTCTTT. Residues: CASSSTENTEAFF.

The gene calls are TRBV5-1 and TRBJ2-5; D gene ambiguous. V shed 2 bases and J shed 2 bases, with 13 bases lying between them. The CDR3 loop spans 15 amino acids. The germline V gene encodes CDR1 SGHRS and CDR2 YFSETQ. In DNA form, the CDR3 reads TGCGCCAGCAGCTTTACCGGCGGACCGCAAGAGACCCAGTACTTC. This codes for CASSFTGGPQETQYF.

This clonotype was counted between two and nine times. The chain recombines TRBV9 with TRBJ1-1; D is ambiguous. Germline V CDR1 and CDR2: SGDLS, YYNGEE. The CDR3 consists of 12 residues. The V gene lost 5 bases and the J gene lost 6 bases, with 11 bases spanning the gap. Here the CDR3 DNA reads TGTGCCAGCAGTAGTCATGGCGCTGAAGCTTTCTTT. This encodes CASSSHGAEAFF. Full variable domain (rest looked up from reference TRBV9 and TRBJ1-1): DSGVTQTPKHLITATGQRVTLRCSPRSGDLSVYWYQQSLDQGLQFLIQYYNGEERAKGNILERFSAQQFPDLHSELNLSSLELGDSALYFCASSSHGAEAFFGQGTRLTVV.

This clonotype was seen more than once but under ten times. This rearrangement joins TRBV20-1 to TRBJ1-1; TRBD1 agrees at 7 bases. The V segment lost 4 bases and the J segment 6 bases; nucleotides outside the gene matches: 11. Germline V gene lookup returns CDR1 DFQATT and CDR2 SNEGSKA (reference sequence). This CDR3 region has 14 residues. DNA for the CDR3: TGCAGTGCTAAGAGGGGGGACAGAAGGGCTGAAGCTTTCTTT. It encodes CSAKRGDRRAEAFF.

A few counts support this clonotype. The chain carries TRBV7-9 and TRBJ1-2; D is uncertain. Deletions cut 5 bases from V and 3 bases from J, with 10 bases between. The CDR3 spans 13 residues. Germline V gives CDR1 SEHNR, CDR2 FQNEAQ (reference sequence). CDR3 sequence reads: CASSVRDYYGYTF. The CDR3 bases are TGTGCCAGCAGCGTTCGGGATTACTATGGCTACACCTTC.

The chain employs TRBV15 and TRBJ2-4, with 9 positions matching TRBD2. This CDR3 contains 18 residues. CDR1 is LNHNV, CDR2 YYDKDF, per germline (reference sequence). Unmatched junction bases numbered 20, after V lost 5 bases and J lost 9 bases. The CDR3 coding sequence is TGTGCCACCAGCTTCCAAGTCTCTAGCGGGGCGGGATTCGCCATTCAGTACTTC. Its translation: CATSFQVSSGAGFAIQYF.

This clonotype was detected only a few times. The chain recombines TRBV3-1 with TRBJ2-1; 15 bases align to TRBD2. The CDR3 totals 18 residues. The J segment lost 3 bases and the V segment lost 4 bases, leaving 7 bases of the junction unmatched. Germline V gene sequence: CDR1 LGHDT, CDR2 YNNKEL (reference sequence). The CDR3 bases are TGTGCCAGCAGCCCGGGACTAGCGGGGGGTTCCCTCTACAATGAGCAGTTCTTC. This encodes CASSPGLAGGSLYNEQFF.

In this sample, this clonotype turned up a few times. V gene TRBV7-2 combines with J gene TRBJ1-1; D call uncertain. The germline CDR1 and CDR2 sequences are SGHTA and FQGNSA. V lost 1 base, J lost 11 bases, and 11 bases lay in between. There are 12 residues in the CDR3. The CDR3 region has the DNA TGTGCCAGCAGCTTAGACGGGATTGGGGCTTTCTTT. Encoded protein: CASSLDGIGAFF.

The sample holds many counts of this clonotype. DNA of the CDR3: TGTGCCAGCAGCTTGGAGGCCTACCACGGGAGGACCTCCTACGAGCAGTACTTC. It yields the protein CASSLEAYHGRTSYEQYF. V and J are TRBV5-5 and TRBJ2-7; TRBD2 aligns across 7 bases. The ends lost 0 bases at V and 0 bases at J; junction bases unmatched: 12. The CDR3 runs 18 residues. The germline V gene has CDR1 SGHKS and CDR2 YYEKEE (reference sequence).

This clonotype was recorded only once. The chain uses TRBV7-9 and TRBJ1-2; tentative D call: TRBD1 (5 bases). Germline loops: CDR1 SEHNR, CDR2 FQNEAQ (reference sequence). This CDR3 contains 13 residues. Trimming stripped 0 bases from V and 4 bases from J, with 6 bases between. The DNA of the CDR3 is TGTGCCAGCAGCTTAGCCAGGGTCTATGGCTACACCTTC. It is translated as CASSLARVYGYTF.

This chain connects TRBV5-1 to TRBJ2-7; 13 bases agree with TRBD2. CDR1 SGHRS and CDR2 YFSETQ come from the germline V gene. V shed 2 bases and J 7 bases; nucleotides not matched to a gene: 12. The CDR3 spans 17 residues. The CDR3 sequence is CASSFGLAGVSQIEQYF. The CDR3, as DNA: TGCGCCAGCAGCTTTGGACTAGCGGGAGTAAGCCAGATTGAGCAGTACTTC.